This T cell receptor beta chain was captured in a study of CD4 and CD8 cells across lung adenocarcinoma regions. This CDR3 contains 15 residues. Looked up from germline, CDR1 is ENHRY and CDR2 is SYGVKD. Samples came from patients with localized non-small cell lung adenocarcinoma. TCRdb used MiXCR to reprocess the PCR reads, holding one entry per CDR3 protein. Of 9,500 to 11,000 distinct CDR3 sequences in the sample, roughly 53% were seen once. Points on this clonotype: At one of its ends the junction is not consistent with the germline gene, which may arise from a read error.

The chain uses TRBV10-3 and TRBJ2-3; the D gene could be TRBD1 or TRBD2 (5 bases each). The TCR originated in a male donor with lung adenocarcinoma. The CD4 and CD8 labels of this study may be unreliable. The sample consisted of CD4+ T cells from the center of a lung tumor. CDR3 in DNA: TGTGCCGCGAGGGACGGGGCCCGTGACCCAGATACCCAGTATTTT. Translation gives CAARDGARDPDTQYF.